A selection of T cell receptor beta chains follows, all from one sample in a study of blood T cell repertoires in COVID-19. The assay was immunoSEQ multiplex PCR, and TCRdb's table has in-frame clones only and misses some. This table has approximately 85,000 clones, less than 95% appearing once. The sequencing sample was made of peripheral blood. The receptors were gathered from a woman aged 45-65 years in a cohort sampled during active COVID-19. CDR3s include the opening cysteine and the closing phenylalanine or tryptophan. Fields, in order: V gene, clone size, D gene, J gene, CDR3 length, CDR3 protein, CDR3 DNA. A D gene is named only where the DNA matches it firmly. Size tells how often a clone was seen (once, few, many) or the class of an expanded clone, and some rows leave it out.

v_gene: TRBV28; abundance: -; d_gene: TRBD2; j_gene: TRBJ2-7; len: 16; CDR3aa: CASSPGLAGRFYEQYF; CDR3nt: TGTGCCAGCAGCCCGGGACTAGCGGGACGCTTCTACGAGCAGTACTTC
v_gene: TRBV27; abundance: -; d_gene: TRBD2; j_gene: TRBJ2-5; len: 15; CDR3aa: CASSRLAGAQETQYF; CDR3nt: TGTGCCAGCAGTCGACTAGCGGGAGCGCAAGAGACCCAGTACTTC
v_gene: TRBV2; abundance: -; d_gene: TRBD1; j_gene: TRBJ2-4; len: 17; CDR3aa: CASSEKGTELAKNIQYF; CDR3nt: TGTGCCAGCAGTGAAAAGGGGACAGAACTAGCCAAAAACATTCAGTACTTC
v_gene: TRBV5-5; abundance: -; d_gene: -; j_gene: TRBJ2-2; len: 13; CDR3aa: CASSSLRGGELFF; CDR3nt: TGTGCCAGCAGCTCCCTCAGAGGTGGGGAGCTGTTTTTT
v_gene: TRBV25-1; abundance: -; d_gene: -; j_gene: TRBJ2-4; len: 18; CDR3aa: CASSEWEVQPLAKNIQYF; CDR3nt: TGTGCCAGCAGTGAATGGGAGGTCCAACCCCTAGCCAAAAACATTCAGTACTTC
v_gene: TRBV5-1; abundance: -; d_gene: TRBD2; j_gene: TRBJ2-1; len: 19; CDR3aa: CASSLTGTSGVSSYNEQFF; CDR3nt: TGCGCCAGCAGTTTAACCGGGACTAGCGGGGTTAGCTCCTACAATGAGCAGTTCTTC
v_gene: TRBV11-2; abundance: -; d_gene: TRBD2; j_gene: TRBJ2-7; len: 15; CDR3aa: CASSLRRSGSYEQYF; CDR3nt: TGTGCCAGCAGCCTTCGGAGGAGCGGGAGCTACGAGCAGTACTTC
v_gene: TRBV19; abundance: few; d_gene: -; j_gene: TRBJ1-2; len: 14; CDR3aa: CASSMGEGRHGYTF; CDR3nt: TGTGCCAGTAGTATGGGAGAGGGTAGACATGGCTACACCTTC
v_gene: TRBV29-1; abundance: -; d_gene: -; j_gene: TRBJ2-1; len: 12; CDR3aa: CSVVRGTNEQFF; CDR3nt: TGCAGCGTTGTCCGGGGGACGAATGAGCAGTTCTTC
v_gene: TRBV11-1; abundance: -; d_gene: TRBD2; j_gene: TRBJ2-7; len: 15; CDR3aa: CASRLTSGSSYEQYF; CDR3nt: TGTGCCAGCAGACTAACTAGCGGCAGCTCCTACGAGCAGTACTTC
v_gene: TRBV6-2/TRBV6-3; abundance: -; d_gene: TRBD2; j_gene: TRBJ2-1; len: 15; CDR3aa: CASSRLAGERDEQFF; CDR3nt: TGTGCCAGCAGCCGACTAGCGGGAGAGAGGGATGAGCAGTTCTTC
v_gene: TRBV3-1/TRBV3-2; abundance: -; d_gene: TRBD1; j_gene: TRBJ1-2; len: 13; CDR3aa: CASSPWDSAGYTF; CDR3nt: TGTGCCAGCAGCCCCTGGGACAGCGCTGGCTACACCTTC
v_gene: TRBV19; abundance: -; d_gene: TRBD1; j_gene: TRBJ2-7; len: 16; CDR3aa: CASSINQGEWTYEQYF; CDR3nt: TGTGCCAGTAGTATAAATCAGGGGGAATGGACCTACGAGCAGTACTTC
v_gene: TRBV29-1; abundance: -; d_gene: TRBD1; j_gene: TRBJ1-5; len: 14; CDR3aa: CSVEDRASNQPQHF; CDR3nt: TGCAGCGTTGAGGACAGGGCTAGCAATCAGCCCCAGCATTTT
v_gene: TRBV28; abundance: -; d_gene: TRBD1; j_gene: TRBJ2-7; len: 18; CDR3aa: CASSLSRSDRGGRDEQYF; CDR3nt: TGTGCCAGCAGTTTATCCCGCTCGGACAGGGGAGGCCGAGACGAGCAGTACTTC
v_gene: TRBV6-5; abundance: -; d_gene: -; j_gene: TRBJ2-7; len: 14; CDR3aa: CASRFQGGSYEQYF; CDR3nt: TGTGCCAGCAGGTTCCAGGGGGGATCCTACGAGCAGTACTTC
v_gene: TRBV6-1; abundance: -; d_gene: TRBD2; j_gene: TRBJ2-7; len: 15; CDR3aa: CASSEFTSGAYEQYF; CDR3nt: TGTGCCAGCAGTGAATTTACTAGCGGGGCGTACGAGCAGTACTTC
v_gene: TRBV28; abundance: once; d_gene: TRBD1; j_gene: TRBJ1-1; len: 15; CDR3aa: CACLGGDRANTEAFF; CDR3nt: TGTGCCTGCTTGGGCGGGGACAGGGCGAACACTGAAGCTTTCTTT
v_gene: TRBV2; abundance: -; d_gene: TRBD1; j_gene: TRBJ2-7; len: 14; CDR3aa: CASSTGTGTHEQYF; CDR3nt: TGTGCCAGCAGTACCGGGACAGGAACCCACGAGCAGTACTTC
v_gene: TRBV28; abundance: -; d_gene: -; j_gene: TRBJ1-4; len: 14; CDR3aa: CASSLNPGVEKLFF; CDR3nt: TGTGCCAGCAGTTTAAATCCGGGGGTTGAAAAACTGTTTTTT
v_gene: TRBV6-5; abundance: few; d_gene: -; j_gene: TRBJ1-2; len: 13; CDR3aa: CASSYHIDYGYTF; CDR3nt: TGTGCCAGCAGTTACCATATAGACTATGGCTACACCTTC
v_gene: TRBV12-3/TRBV12-4; abundance: few; d_gene: -; j_gene: TRBJ2-7; len: 13; CDR3aa: CASSLQGSYEQYF; CDR3nt: TGTGCCAGCAGTTTACAGGGTTCCTACGAGCAGTACTTC
v_gene: TRBV3-1/TRBV3-2; abundance: -; d_gene: TRBD1; j_gene: TRBJ1-6; len: 13; CDR3aa: CASSPGGDSPLHF; CDR3nt: TGTGCCAGCAGCCCAGGGGGCGATTCACCCCTCCACTTT
v_gene: TRBV10-3; abundance: -; d_gene: -; j_gene: TRBJ2-3; len: 15; CDR3aa: CAIKIGGASTDTQYF; CDR3nt: TGTGCCATCAAAATAGGGGGGGCTAGCACAGATACGCAGTATTTT
v_gene: TRBV19; abundance: -; d_gene: TRBD2; j_gene: TRBJ2-1; len: 16; CDR3aa: CASNAYSSGTVNEQFF; CDR3nt: TGTGCCAGTAACGCATACTCTAGCGGGACGGTAAATGAGCAGTTCTTC
v_gene: TRBV18; abundance: -; d_gene: -; j_gene: TRBJ1-1; len: 14; CDR3aa: CASSPSTRGGEAFF; CDR3nt: TGTGCCAGCTCACCTTCCACCAGGGGTGGTGAAGCTTTCTTT
v_gene: TRBV2; abundance: -; d_gene: -; j_gene: TRBJ1-1; len: 14; CDR3aa: CASSGFRENTEAFF; CDR3nt: TGTGCCAGCAGTGGTTTCAGGGAGAACACTGAAGCTTTCTTT
v_gene: TRBV5-6; abundance: -; d_gene: -; j_gene: TRBJ2-7; len: 14; CDR3aa: CASSLLGLDYEQYF; CDR3nt: TGTGCCAGCAGCTTGTTGGGACTGGACTACGAGCAGTACTTC
v_gene: TRBV5-3; abundance: once; d_gene: TRBD2; j_gene: TRBJ2-3; len: 16; CDR3aa: CARSLLQRGDTDTQYF; CDR3nt: TGTGCCAGAAGCTTGCTACAGCGGGGAGACACAGATACGCAGTATTTT
v_gene: TRBV19; abundance: -; d_gene: -; j_gene: TRBJ1-1; len: 16; CDR3aa: CASSTTAGGGHTEAFF; CDR3nt: TGTGCCAGTAGCACGACTGCGGGGGGCGGTCACACTGAAGCTTTCTTT
v_gene: TRBV4-1; abundance: -; d_gene: -; j_gene: TRBJ2-2; len: 17; CDR3aa: CASSQGAGRANTGELFF; CDR3nt: TGCGCCAGCAGCCAAGGTGCGGGACGGGCGAACACCGGGGAGCTGTTTTTT
v_gene: TRBV28; abundance: -; d_gene: TRBD1; j_gene: TRBJ2-1; len: 18; CDR3aa: CASSPSGGSELRGNEQFF; CDR3nt: TGTGCCAGCAGTCCATCAGGGGGCTCAGAACTACGAGGCAATGAGCAGTTCTTC
v_gene: TRBV18; abundance: -; d_gene: TRBD1; j_gene: TRBJ1-1; len: 15; CDR3aa: CASSRNDRGPTEAFF; CDR3nt: TGTGCCAGCTCACGAAACGACAGGGGCCCCACTGAAGCTTTCTTT
v_gene: TRBV7-8; abundance: -; d_gene: -; j_gene: TRBJ2-7; len: 15; CDR3aa: CASSLSGRGGYEQYF; CDR3nt: TGTGCCAGCAGCTTAAGTGGCAGAGGGGGCTACGAGCAGTACTTC
v_gene: TRBV28; abundance: -; d_gene: -; j_gene: TRBJ2-2; len: 17; CDR3aa: CASSYVSGTLNTGELFF; CDR3nt: TGTGCCAGCAGTTACGTATCCGGGACACTGAACACCGGGGAGCTGTTTTTT